One and the same sample provided the 32 T cell receptor beta chains below, sequenced in a study of blood T cell repertoires in COVID-19 (dated by TCRdb to the early 2020s). Library construction relied on the immunoSEQ multiplex PCR assay. This immuneACCESS table, as held by TCRdb, lists in-frame sequences with V and J called but not all clones. Of the missing ones, under half trace to an unresolved V gene in checked studies; the others have no known cause. The sample table contains about 130,000 clones; only one count was recorded for roughly 88% of them. The ten largest account for 0.95% to 1.5% of the sample. Sequencing was carried out using peripheral blood. These receptors were obtained from a woman older than 75 with acute or convalescent COVID-19.

The CDR3 DNA reads as TGTGCCAGCAGCTTAGCAAGGGGCCAAGGCTCTGGAAACACCATATATTTT. Amino acid sequence: CASSLARGQGSGNTIYF. This chain connects TRBV7-2 to TRBJ1-3, with D perhaps matching TRBD1 (5 bases). This CDR3 has 17 residues. Germline assignment: CDR1 SGHTA and CDR2 FQGNSA. The V end lost 0 bases, the J end lost 0 bases, and 12 bases lay between the germline ends.

The J gene is TRBJ1-1, the V gene TRBV29-1; TRBD1 matches at 12 bases. The CDR3 is 16 amino acids. The V segment lost 6 bases and the J segment 4 bases; nucleotides outside the gene matches: 12. Per germline, CDR1 SQVTM and CDR2 ANQGSEA. The CDR3 region is CSVTTGTGGASTEAFF. Here the CDR3 DNA reads TGCAGCGTAACAACCGGGACAGGGGGCGCGAGCACTGAAGCTTTCTTT.

The chain uses TRBV10-3 and TRBJ1-4; D is uncertain. CDR3 size: 13 residues. Deletions cut 2 bases from V and 4 bases from J, with 5 bases between. Per the germline V gene, CDR1 is ENHRY and CDR2 is SYGVKD. The chain's CDR3 is CAISELSNEKLFF. The DNA for the CDR3 is TGTGCCATCAGTGAGCTCAGTAATGAAAAACTGTTTTTT.

V usage is TRBV7-2 and J usage is TRBJ1-2, with 7 bases lining up with TRBD1. CDR1 is SGHTA and CDR2 is FQGNSA in the germline V gene. The V segment lost 0 bases and the J segment 7 bases; nucleotides outside the gene matches: 8. The CDR3 is 15 amino acids. The CDR3: CASSLAPARQGGYTF. For the CDR3, the DNA is TGTGCCAGCAGCTTAGCGCCGGCACGACAGGGTGGCTACACCTTC.

V usage is TRBV13 and J usage is TRBJ2-4, with a tentative D call TRBD2 (6 bases). This CDR3 has 18 residues. V gave up 2 bases and J gave up 0 bases, with 17 bases separating them. Germline loops: CDR1 PRHDT, CDR2 FYEKMQ (reference sequence). The CDR3 protein is CASSLRPGGVLAKNIQYF. Here the CDR3 DNA reads TGTGCCAGCAGCTTACGACCTGGCGGGGTACTAGCCAAAAACATTCAGTACTTC.

The chain joins TRBV20-1 to TRBJ2-1; tentatively, D is TRBD2 (5 bases). The CDR3 has 15 amino acids. Germline CDR1 DFQATT, CDR2 SNEGSKA (reference sequence). V lost 3 bases and J 2 bases, leaving 14 bases between the germline ends. In DNA, the CDR3 is TGCAGTGCTAGTAGGGCTAGCTTTACCTACAATGAGCAGTTCTTC. It is translated as CSASRASFTYNEQFF.

The V call is TRBV15, the J call TRBJ2-5; D perhaps matches TRBD1 (6 bases). There are 15 residues in the CDR3. V shed 0 bases and J shed 4 bases, with 12 bases lying between them. Germline CDR1 reads LNHNV; CDR2 reads YYDKDF (reference sequence). The CDR3 protein is CATSRDLIRGETQYF. CDR3 bases: TGTGCCACCAGCAGAGATCTTATCAGGGGAGAGACCCAGTACTTC.

The chain couples TRBV28 to TRBJ1-3; D is unresolved. This CDR3 spans 15 amino acids. Germline-derived CDR1 and CDR2 are MDHEN and SYDVKM. Trimming removed 6 bases from V and 4 bases from J, with 16 bases in between. CDR3 sequence: CASSRTRTSGNTIYF. CDR3 DNA: TGTGCCAGCAGCCGTACAAGGACTTCAGGAAACACCATATATTTT.

There are a few counts of this clone. This chain uses TRBV4-3 with TRBJ2-1; weak D call: TRBD2 (6 bases). The CDR3 is 13 residues long. Trimming pared 4 bases from V and 7 bases from J, leaving 11 bases between. The germline V gene encodes CDR1 LGHNA and CDR2 YSLEER. CDR3 in amino acids: CASSPSGGNEQFF. CDR3 in DNA: TGCGCCAGCAGCCCCTCCGGGGGTAATGAGCAGTTCTTC.

The chain combines TRBV5-1 with TRBJ1-4; 8 bases are shared with TRBD1. There are 14 residues in the CDR3. The junction had 3 bases not matched to a gene; V was cut back by 4 bases and J by 4 bases. Germline lookup yields CDR1 SGHRS and CDR2 YFSETQ. The CDR3 loop is CASSPGQVNEKLFF. The DNA of the CDR3 is TGCGCCAGCAGCCCGGGACAGGTTAATGAAAAACTGTTTTTT.

This sequence joins TRBV19 and TRBJ2-7, with D possibly matching TRBD2 (7 bases). The V gene's germline CDR1 is LNHDA and CDR2 SQIVND (reference sequence). V lost 5 bases to trimming and J lost 12 bases, with 17 bases between them. The CDR3 has 12 residues. CDR3 bases: TGTGCCAGTAGTCCAAGGGGGGGGGATATGTACTTC. This codes for CASSPRGGDMYF. Combining the CDR3 with reference TRBV19 and TRBJ2-7 gives the whole variable domain DGGITQSPKYLFRKEGQNVTLSCEQNLNHDAMYWYRQDPGQGLRLIYYSQIVNDFQKGDIAEGYSVSREKKESFPLTVTSAQKNPTAFYLCASSPRGGDMYFGPGTRLTVT.

A note on this clone: The same CDR3 arises from other DNA sequences in this sample as well. The chain employs TRBV12-5 and TRBJ2-7, with a weak D call TRBD2 (5 bases). The CDR3 runs to 13 residues. Looked up from germline, CDR1 is LGHNT and CDR2 is FRNRAP. Trimming cost V 3 bases and J 6 bases, with 12 bases left between them. The CDR3 protein is CASGFSAGGEQYF. CDR3 nucleotide sequence: TGTGCTAGTGGTTTCAGCGCGGGTGGCGAGCAGTACTTC.

In DNA, the CDR3 is TGTGCCAGCAGTGGACAGGCAGACTATGGCTACACCTTC. This codes for CASSGQADYGYTF. The chain is built from TRBV27 and TRBJ1-2; 7 nucleotides align to TRBD1. CDR3 size: 13 residues. V shed 5 bases, J shed 3 bases, and the junction held 3 bases outside the gene matches. Germline CDR1 reads MNHEY; CDR2 reads SMNVEV (reference sequence).

The chain couples TRBV9 to TRBJ2-5; D possibly corresponds to TRBD2 (6 bases). The V end was cut by 0 bases, the J end by 1 base, with 13 bases between. CDR3 length: 16 residues. The germline gives CDR1 SGDLS, CDR2 YYNGEE. The CDR3 region has the DNA TGTGCCAGCAGCGTAGATGGCGGGGCTCGCCAAGAGACCCAGTACTTC. Translation: CASSVDGGARQETQYF.

The chain employs TRBV2 and TRBJ2-2, with TRBD1 matching over 7 bases. The ends lost 5 bases at V and 4 bases at J; junction bases unmatched: 7. This CDR3 is built from 15 residues. In germline, CDR1 is SNHLY, CDR2 FYNNEI. The CDR3 loop reads CASSRPGQRTGELFF. CDR3 DNA sequence: TGTGCCAGCAGTCGCCCGGGACAGCGCACCGGGGAGCTGTTTTTT.

The chain uses TRBV6-6 and TRBJ1-6; weak D call: TRBD1 (6 bases). Per the germline V gene, CDR1 is MNHNY and CDR2 is SVGAGI (reference sequence). The V end lost 7 bases, the J end lost 10 bases, and 17 bases lay between the germline ends. This CDR3 is built from 14 residues. The CDR3 protein is CASIRGGSGSPLHF. The CDR3 DNA follows: TGTGCCAGCATTAGAGGGGGTTCTGGGTCACCCCTCCACTTT.

The genes are TRBV12-2 and TRBJ1-1; TRBD1, as called in the table, went unchecked against the DNA. TRBV12-2 is annotated as a pseudogene. The CDR3 spans 17 residues. DNA for the CDR3: TGTGCAAGTCGCTTTCCTGATTCAGGGCCGTTGAACACTGAAGCTTTCTTT. Its translation is CASRFPDSGPLNTEAFF.

This chain uses TRBV11-2 with TRBJ2-5; 7 nucleotides agree with TRBD2. The CDR3 covers 15 residues. Germline V gives CDR1 SGHAT, CDR2 FQNNGV. V lost 5 bases, J lost 2 bases, and 8 bases stayed unmatched. CDR3 sequence reads: CASSPWSSGQETQYF. CDR3 in DNA: TGTGCCAGCAGCCCCTGGAGTAGCGGGCAAGAGACCCAGTACTTC.

The chain couples TRBV7-9 to TRBJ1-6; TRBD1 agrees at 8 bases. Germline CDR1 is SEHNR and CDR2 is FQNEAQ (reference sequence). Losses at the gene ends were 5 bases for V and 7 bases for J; bases not matched to a gene: 7. CDR3 length: 15 residues. The CDR3 DNA reads TGTGCCAGCAGCCCGCAGGGGGCTGGCAATTCACCCCTCCACTTT. Its protein product is CASSPQGAGNSPLHF.

On this clone itself: At the DNA level, this CDR3 is encoded by other sequences in the same sample as well. The chain couples TRBV18 to TRBJ1-2, with TRBD1 as a possible D gene (5 bases). Germline CDR1 reads KGHSH; CDR2 reads LQKENI. CDR3 length equals 14 residues. V lost 2 bases to trimming and J lost 3 bases, with 10 bases between them. The chain's CDR3 is CASSPGAGDYGYTF. The CDR3 nucleotides read TGTGCCAGCTCACCAGGGGCCGGTGACTATGGCTACACCTTC.

The chain employs TRBV6-6 and TRBJ2-4; the D gene is possibly TRBD2 (6 bases). The V end lost 5 bases, the J end lost 9 bases, and 26 bases lay between the germline ends. The CDR3 consists of 17 residues. CDR1 is MNHNY and CDR2 is SVGAGI in the germline V gene (reference sequence). As DNA, the CDR3 is TGTGCCAGCAGTCAGGCCACTGTTGGCGGGGTCCCGAGCATTCAGTACTTC. Translation gives CASSQATVGGVPSIQYF.

This chain uses TRBV24-1 with TRBJ2-1, with 10 bases lining up with TRBD2. The CDR3 covers 15 residues. The J segment lost 0 bases and the V segment lost 8 bases, leaving 3 bases of the junction unmatched. The germline V gene encodes CDR1 KGHDR and CDR2 SFDVKD. The chain's CDR3 is CATKERGGSYNEQFF. In DNA form, the CDR3 reads TGTGCCACCAAGGAGCGGGGGGGCTCCTACAATGAGCAGTTCTTC.

The chain has TRBV21-1 and TRBJ1-3. TRBV21-1 counts as a pseudogene. CDR3 length equals 18 residues. The CDR3 DNA sequence: TGTGCCAGCAGCGAAATGCGGGGGTTATGCTTCTCTGGAAACACCATATATTTT. This codes for CASSEMRGLCFSGNTIYF.

V and J are TRBV5-1 and TRBJ2-7, with 10 nucleotides matching TRBD1. The CDR3 consists of 14 residues. The junction had 5 bases not matched to a gene; V was cut back by 3 bases and J by 5 bases. Per the germline V gene, CDR1 is SGHRS and CDR2 is YFSETQ. CDR3 DNA: TGCGCCAGCAGCTACCGGGACAGGGGTAACGAGCAGTACTTC. Translated, it gives CASSYRDRGNEQYF.

Written as DNA, the CDR3 is TGTGCCAGCAGCTTGACAGGGTTAGGCGAAAAACTGTTTTTT. It is translated as CASSLTGLGEKLFF. The V gene is TRBV5-4, the J gene TRBJ1-4; perhaps TRBD1 as D (6 bases). Between the trimmed V and J ends, which lost 1 base and 8 bases, there was a span of 12 bases. Germline assignment: CDR1 SGHNT and CDR2 YYREEE (reference sequence). This CDR3 is built from 14 residues.

The chain is built from TRBV3-1 (or the pseudogene TRBV3-2) and TRBJ1-4, with no clear D. The germline V gene has CDR1 LGHDT and CDR2 YNNKEL (reference sequence). The germline V and J ends were trimmed by 5 bases and 4 bases, with 14 bases remaining between them. The CDR3 is made up of 15 amino acids. Here the CDR3 DNA reads TGTGCCAGCAGCTTAAGACACGGTAATAATGAAAAACTGTTTTTT. This translates into CASSLRHGNNEKLFF.

CDR3 protein: CASRDSRTIGEKLFF. The DNA of the CDR3 is TGTGCCAGCAGGGATAGTAGGACAATCGGAGAAAAACTGTTTTTT. This rearrangement joins TRBV28 to TRBJ1-4; a weak D match, TRBD1 (5 bases). CDR1 and CDR2 (germline): MDHEN, SYDVKM. The CDR3 totals 15 residues. The V end was cut by 6 bases, the J end by 8 bases, with 19 bases between.

The chain joins TRBV19 to TRBJ1-6; D unresolved. The CDR3 sequence is 19 residues long. Germline loops: CDR1 LNHDA, CDR2 SQIVND (reference sequence). V was cut by 3 bases and J by 3 bases, with 21 bases left in between. The DNA for the CDR3 is TGTGCCAGTAGTATCCGTAGGAGTCCTGCAGATCTCTATAATTCACCCCTCCACTTT. Its protein product is CASSIRRSPADLYNSPLHF.

This rearrangement joins TRBV19 to TRBJ1-6; D may be TRBD1 (5 bases). V lost 7 bases and J 8 bases, leaving 18 bases between the germline ends. This CDR3 comprises 15 residues. Germline CDR1 and CDR2: LNHDA and SQIVND (reference sequence). The CDR3 sequence: CASTSLWGTDSPLHF. The CDR3 DNA sequence: TGTGCCAGTACCAGCCTCTGGGGCACGGATTCACCCCTCCACTTT.

This clone has a single count. This chain joins TRBV4-1 and TRBJ1-2, with D unresolved. V shed 1 base and J shed 3 bases, with 9 bases lying between them. CDR1 is MGHRA and CDR2 is YSYEKL in the germline V gene. The CDR3 has 14 amino acids. The CDR3 DNA sequence: TGCGCCAGCAGCCAAGTCGGGAACTACTATGGCTACACCTTC. Amino acid sequence: CASSQVGNYYGYTF.

The chain is built from TRBV29-1 and TRBJ2-1, with TRBD2 matching 9 bases. This CDR3 has 16 amino acids. Germline CDR1 SQVTM, CDR2 ANQGSEA. Losses at the gene ends were 4 bases for V and 0 bases for J; bases not matched to a gene: 7. For the CDR3, the DNA is TGCAGCGTTGTGAGGCGGGAGGGTAGCTCCTACAATGAGCAGTTCTTC. This translates into CSVVRREGSSYNEQFF.

V is TRBV28 and J is TRBJ2-5, with D possibly matching TRBD2 (5 bases). Germline assignment: CDR1 MDHEN and CDR2 SYDVKM. With 4 bases removed from V and 5 bases from J, the gap between germline ends came to 14 bases. This CDR3 region has 14 residues. The CDR3 protein is CASSSGTFGETQYF. CDR3 in DNA: TGTGCCAGCAGTTCGGGAACGTTCGGTGAGACCCAGTACTTC.